These T cell receptor beta chains were read from a single sample in a study of beta chain features in type 1 diabetes. TCRdb's table, derived via immunoSEQ multiplex PCR, lists solely in-frame clones and lacks some. The sample has approximately 140,000 clones, 6.9% seen once; the top ten hold approximately 1.4%. What was sequenced was central memory CD4+ T cells from blood. These receptors were obtained from a woman between 25 and 40 years old in good health. Each CDR3 is given with its conserved first and last residue. The order of the fields is clone size, D gene, J gene, V gene, CDR3 protein, CDR3 DNA. A D gene is named only where the DNA matches it firmly. Clone sizes are given selectively: once, few, many, or a class where the clone is expanded.

clone size: -; D gene: TRBD1; J gene: TRBJ1-2; V gene: TRBV6-6; CDR3 protein: CASTPTGDYGYTF; CDR3 DNA: TGTGCCAGCACCCCGACAGGGGACTATGGCTACACCTTC
clone size: -; D gene: TRBD1; J gene: TRBJ2-3; V gene: TRBV6-1; CDR3 protein: CASNRGQAGDTQYF; CDR3 DNA: TGTGCCAGCAATCGGGGACAGGCCGGCGATACGCAGTATTTT
clone size: few; D gene: -; J gene: TRBJ2-1; V gene: TRBV10-3; CDR3 protein: CAINYGRNNEQFF; CDR3 DNA: TGTGCCATCAACTACGGGAGAAACAATGAGCAGTTCTTC
clone size: -; D gene: TRBD1; J gene: TRBJ1-1; V gene: TRBV27; CDR3 protein: CASSDGQGAFF; CDR3 DNA: TGTGCCAGCAGTGATGGACAGGGAGCTTTCTTT
clone size: -; D gene: -; J gene: TRBJ2-5; V gene: TRBV7-7; CDR3 protein: CASSARGTQYF; CDR3 DNA: TGTGCTAGCAGCGCTCGGGGGACCCAGTACTTC
clone size: few; D gene: -; J gene: TRBJ2-1; V gene: TRBV4-2; CDR3 protein: CASSQEGQRSYNEQFF; CDR3 DNA: TGTGCCAGCAGCCAAGAAGGACAGCGCTCCTACAATGAGCAGTTCTTC
clone size: few; D gene: TRBD2; J gene: TRBJ2-1; V gene: TRBV5-4; CDR3 protein: CASRIGTSGPPFF; CDR3 DNA: TGTGCCAGCAGAATAGGAACTAGCGGCCCCCCGTTCTTC
clone size: -; D gene: -; J gene: TRBJ2-5; V gene: TRBV5-4; CDR3 protein: CASTPAGKETQYF; CDR3 DNA: TGTGCCAGCACGCCTGCGGGGAAAGAGACCCAGTACTTC
clone size: few; D gene: -; J gene: TRBJ1-1; V gene: TRBV15; CDR3 protein: CATSREQGLAFF; CDR3 DNA: TGTGCCACCAGCAGAGAACAGGGATTAGCTTTCTTT
clone size: -; D gene: -; J gene: TRBJ2-2; V gene: TRBV6-4; CDR3 protein: CASSDSYLTGELFF; CDR3 DNA: TGTGCCAGCAGTGACAGCTACCTCACCGGGGAGCTGTTTTTT
clone size: -; D gene: -; J gene: TRBJ1-1; V gene: TRBV10-3; CDR3 protein: CAISTIGGNTEAFF; CDR3 DNA: TGTGCCATCAGTACAATAGGGGGGAACACTGAAGCTTTCTTT
clone size: -; D gene: -; J gene: TRBJ2-7; V gene: TRBV5-1; CDR3 protein: CASSLGGDRGEQYF; CDR3 DNA: TGCGCCAGCAGCTTGGGGGGGGACCGAGGCGAGCAGTACTTC
clone size: -; D gene: TRBD2; J gene: TRBJ2-2; V gene: TRBV19; CDR3 protein: CASSIAMGAGINTGELFF; CDR3 DNA: TGTGCCAGTAGTATAGCCATGGGAGCGGGAATTAACACCGGGGAGCTGTTTTTT
clone size: -; D gene: TRBD1; J gene: TRBJ1-5; V gene: TRBV2; CDR3 protein: CASSGQGSNQPQHF; CDR3 DNA: TGTGCCAGCAGTGGACAGGGTAGCAATCAGCCCCAGCATTTT
clone size: -; D gene: -; J gene: TRBJ1-5; V gene: TRBV6-5; CDR3 protein: CASSRDRDQPQHF; CDR3 DNA: TGTGCCAGCAGCAGGGATCGCGATCAGCCCCAGCATTTT
clone size: few; D gene: -; J gene: TRBJ2-3; V gene: TRBV7-3; CDR3 protein: CASSLGDIRSDTQYF; CDR3 DNA: TGTGCCAGCAGCTTAGGGGACATAAGGTCAGATACGCAGTATTTT
clone size: -; D gene: TRBD1; J gene: TRBJ2-2; V gene: TRBV5-5; CDR3 protein: CASSLTRQGNGELFF; CDR3 DNA: TGTGCCAGCAGCTTGACCCGACAGGGGAACGGGGAGCTGTTTTTT
clone size: few; D gene: -; J gene: TRBJ1-1; V gene: TRBV6-6; CDR3 protein: CASGRDPRVAEAFF; CDR3 DNA: TGTGCCAGCGGGCGGGACCCAAGGGTCGCTGAAGCTTTCTTT
clone size: -; D gene: -; J gene: TRBJ2-3; V gene: TRBV7-2; CDR3 protein: CASSAESTDTQYF; CDR3 DNA: TGTGCCAGCAGTGCAGAAAGCACAGATACGCAGTATTTT
clone size: -; D gene: -; J gene: TRBJ2-7; V gene: TRBV4-3; CDR3 protein: CASSRRGGELEQYF; CDR3 DNA: TGCGCCAGCAGCCGGAGGGGGGGGGAGCTCGAGCAGTACTTC
clone size: -; D gene: -; J gene: TRBJ2-3; V gene: TRBV7-3; CDR3 protein: CASSASGLSGTDTQYF; CDR3 DNA: TGTGCCAGCAGCGCATCCGGACTGTCGGGCACAGATACGCAGTATTTT
clone size: few; D gene: TRBD1; J gene: TRBJ1-4; V gene: TRBV30; CDR3 protein: CAWTRQGANEKLFF; CDR3 DNA: TGTGCCTGGACAAGACAGGGAGCTAATGAAAAACTGTTTTTT
clone size: -; D gene: -; J gene: TRBJ2-7; V gene: TRBV29-1; CDR3 protein: CSVLPAGINEQYF; CDR3 DNA: TGCAGCGTCCTTCCCGCAGGGATAAACGAGCAGTACTTC
clone size: -; D gene: TRBD2; J gene: TRBJ2-3; V gene: TRBV18; CDR3 protein: CASSPGLENTDTQYF; CDR3 DNA: TGTGCCAGCTCGCCGGGACTAGAGAACACAGATACGCAGTATTTT
clone size: -; D gene: TRBD1; J gene: TRBJ1-1; V gene: TRBV6-1; CDR3 protein: CASIMDRVLTEAFF; CDR3 DNA: TGTGCCAGCATCATGGACAGGGTATTGACTGAAGCTTTCTTT